These 22 T cell receptor beta chains originate from one sample sequenced in a study of shared clonotypes between healthy human individuals. The assay was immunoSEQ multiplex PCR, and TCRdb's table has in-frame clones only and misses some. The sample has under 2,500,000 clones, 90% to 96% seen once. Sequenced material: naive CD4+ T cells sorted from blood. Described subset: CD45RA+ positively selected. The origin of the receptors is a man aged 18 to 29 in good health.

This clone was counted a few times. The chain employs TRBV19 and TRBJ1-5; unclear D gene. The CDR3 extends over 13 amino acids. The germline V and J ends were trimmed by 6 bases and 5 bases, with 11 bases remaining between them. Germline-derived CDR1 and CDR2 are LNHDA and SQIVND (reference sequence). The CDR3 bases are TGTGCCAGTAGCCTGTCCGTAGATCAGCCCCAGCATTTT. This codes for CASSLSVDQPQHF.

CDR3 residues: CAWSPRRLGKGDTQYF. In DNA form, the CDR3 reads TGTGCCTGGAGTCCTCGAAGGCTTGGGAAAGGGGATACGCAGTATTTT. The genes are TRBV30 and TRBJ2-3, with D unresolved. The CDR3 runs to 16 residues. The germline V gene encodes CDR1 GTSNPN and CDR2 SVGIG (reference sequence). Trimming removed 2 bases at V and 6 bases at J, with 21 bases between. Complete variable domain (other parts from reference TRBV30 and TRBJ2-3): SQTIHQWPATLVQPVGSPLSLECTVEGTSNPNLYWYRQAAGRGLQLLFYSVGIGQISSEVPQNLSASRPQDRQFILSSKKLLLSDSGFYLCAWSPRRLGKGDTQYFGPGTRLTVL.

In the case of this clone: Other nucleotide sequences from this sample produce the same CDR3. The J gene is TRBJ2-5, the V gene TRBV7-9; no reliable D call. Germline CDR1 and CDR2: SEHNR and FQNEAQ (reference sequence). This CDR3 region has 11 residues. Trimming left V 3 bases short and J 5 bases short, with 4 bases between. CDR3 in DNA: TGTGCCAGCAGCTTCGCGGAGACCCAGTACTTC. This encodes CASSFAETQYF.

About this clone itself: Other DNA sequences in the sample encode the same CDR3. The CDR3 reads CASSPGRRNYGYTF. For the CDR3, the DNA is TGTGCCAGCTCACCCGGAAGGAGGAACTATGGCTACACCTTC. The chain is built from TRBV18 and TRBJ1-2; D unresolved. V was cut by 3 bases and J by 2 bases, with 10 bases left in between. CDR3 size: 14 residues. The germline CDR1 and CDR2 sequences are KGHSH and LQKENI.

Note on this clone: Other DNA sequences in this specimen translate into the identical CDR3. The chain recombines TRBV6-1 with TRBJ2-3; D not resolved. The germline gives CDR1 MNHNS, CDR2 SASEGT. There are 12 residues in the CDR3. Trimming left V 0 bases short and J 4 bases short, with 2 bases between. CDR3 protein: CASSEASDTQYF. The CDR3 DNA sequence: TGTGCCAGCAGTGAAGCCTCAGATACGCAGTATTTT.

As concerns this clone: The same CDR3 can be traced to other DNA sequences in this sample. The chain combines TRBV7-9 with TRBJ1-2, with 7 bases fitting TRBD1. The junction had 5 bases not matched to a gene; V was cut back by 6 bases and J by 4 bases. This CDR3 region has 13 residues. The germline V gene has CDR1 SEHNR and CDR2 FQNEAQ (reference sequence). CDR3 loop: CASSFRDSYGYTF. The CDR3 DNA follows: TGTGCCAGCAGTTTCCGGGACAGCTATGGCTACACCTTC.

The count of this clone is one. Other DNA sequences of this sample code for an identical CDR3. This chain uses TRBV20-1 with TRBJ2-3; D ambiguous. In germline, CDR1 is DFQATT, CDR2 SNEGSKA (reference sequence). This CDR3 is 11 amino acids long. V shed 6 bases and J shed 4 bases, with 8 bases lying between them. CDR3 residues: CSAKLADTQYF. CDR3 coding DNA: TGCAGTGCCAAGCTGGCAGATACGCAGTATTTT.

The gene calls are TRBV2 and TRBJ2-3, with D hard to call. This CDR3 comprises 12 residues. From germline, CDR1 is SNHLY and CDR2 FYNNEI. V shed 6 bases and J shed 8 bases, with 12 bases lying between them. CDR3 in amino acids: CASSTRMSTQYF. The CDR3 nucleotides are TGTGCCAGCAGCACCCGGATGAGTACGCAGTATTTT.

The chain is built from TRBV27 and TRBJ2-7; D is possibly TRBD1 (5 bases). Germline CDR1 is MNHEY and CDR2 is SMNVEV (reference sequence). Trimming left V 5 bases short and J 2 bases short, with 10 bases between. This CDR3 region has 13 residues. CDR3 protein: CASSRAGPYEQYF. In nucleotides, the CDR3 is TGTGCCAGCAGTAGGGCAGGGCCCTACGAGCAGTACTTC.

The chain is built from TRBV7-2 and TRBJ2-1, with 9 nucleotides matching TRBD1. From germline, CDR1 is SGHTA and CDR2 FQGNSA. The CDR3 contains 18 residues. The V segment lost 6 bases and the J segment 4 bases; nucleotides outside the gene matches: 16. CDR3 in amino acids: CASRLSLTDRGRYNEQFF. In DNA form, the CDR3 reads TGTGCCAGCAGACTCAGCTTAACGGACAGGGGCCGTTACAATGAGCAGTTCTTC.

The chain recombines TRBV18 with TRBJ1-2, with a possible D match to TRBD1 (5 bases). Germline loops: CDR1 KGHSH, CDR2 LQKENI. V shed 3 bases and J shed 7 bases, with 12 bases lying between them. The CDR3 loop spans 13 amino acids. CDR3 region: CASSPPWGSGYTF. The CDR3 coding sequence is TGTGCCAGCTCACCCCCGTGGGGGAGTGGCTACACCTTC.

This clone appeared once. The J gene is TRBJ1-5, the V gene TRBV19; D is perhaps TRBD1 (5 bases). Trimming took 7 bases from V and 2 from J, leaving 15 bases between them. Germline CDR1 and CDR2: LNHDA and SQIVND (reference sequence). The CDR3 extends over 15 amino acids. The CDR3 region has the DNA TGTGCCAGTACCCTCGGGGGGACGGGCAATCAGCCCCAGCATTTT. Amino acids: CASTLGGTGNQPQHF. The whole variable domain, remainder taken from reference TRBV19 and TRBJ1-5, is DGGITQSPKYLFRKEGQNVTLSCEQNLNHDAMYWYRQDPGQGLRLIYYSQIVNDFQKGDIAEGYSVSREKKESFPLTVTSAQKNPTAFYLCASTLGGTGNQPQHFGDGTRLSIL.

The rearrangement joins TRBV7-2 to TRBJ1-6; 12 bases line up with TRBD1. This CDR3 region has 18 residues. Per germline, CDR1 SGHTA and CDR2 FQGNSA. V lost 5 bases, J lost 6 bases, and 11 bases stayed unmatched. The CDR3 DNA follows: TGTGCCAGCAGCCCTAAACCGGGACAGGGGGCCTCTAATTCACCCCTCCACTTT. It codes for CASSPKPGQGASNSPLHF.

The chain has TRBV6-1 and TRBJ2-4; TRBD2 might be the D (5 bases). The CDR3 length is 12 residues. The germline V gene encodes CDR1 MNHNS and CDR2 SASEGT. CDR3 DNA sequence: TGTGATGGCCTAGAGGGCAAAAACATTCAGTACTTC. Protein product: CDGLEGKNIQYF.

The chain carries TRBV5-1 and TRBJ1-2, with D possibly TRBD1 on 5 matching bases. CDR1 is SGHRS and CDR2 is YFSETQ in the germline V gene. The CDR3 has 14 amino acids. The V end lost 4 bases, the J end lost 2 bases, and 12 bases lay between the germline ends. The CDR3 here is CASSPAGGNYGYTF. The CDR3 DNA reads TGCGCCAGCAGCCCGGCCGGGGGGAACTATGGCTACACCTTC. The full variable domain, in which reference TRBV5-1 and TRBJ1-2 provide the parts outside the CDR3, is KAGVTQTPRYLIKTRGQQVTLSCSPISGHRSVSWYQQTPGQGLQFLFEYFSETQRNKGNFPGRFSGRQFSNSRSEMNVSTLELGDSALYLCASSPAGGNYGYTFGSGTRLTVV.

V is TRBV7-9 and J is TRBJ2-3; 12 bases match TRBD2. Germline V gene sequence: CDR1 SEHNR, CDR2 FQNEAQ (reference sequence). V trimming: 2 bases; J trimming: 9 bases; junction bases outside the gene matches: 3. The CDR3 has 14 amino acids. The CDR3 sequence: CASSLRLAGDTQYF. The CDR3 DNA is TGTGCCAGCAGCTTAAGACTAGCGGGAGACACGCAGTATTTT.

This sequence joins TRBV9 and TRBJ2-7; perhaps TRBD2 as D (5 bases). The CDR3 extends over 15 amino acids. Trimming removed 0 bases at V and 6 bases at J, with 16 bases between. Germline V lookup: CDR1 SGDLS, CDR2 YYNGEE. The CDR3 nucleotides read TGTGCCAGCAGCGTAGGTCGCGGGTTTGGTCTCGAGCAGTACTTC. It codes for CASSVGRGFGLEQYF.

The chain couples TRBV29-1 to TRBJ2-1, with TRBD1 identical over 11 bases. Germline V gene data show CDR1 as SQVTM and CDR2 as ANQGSEA. CDR3 length: 13 residues. The ends lost 4 bases at V and 8 bases at J; junction bases unmatched: 4. The CDR3 here is CSVAWTGGYEQFF. CDR3 bases: TGCAGCGTTGCCTGGACAGGGGGCTATGAGCAGTTCTTC.

With respect to this clone: Other DNA sequences in this specimen translate into the identical CDR3. The chain has TRBV5-1 and TRBJ2-5; tentatively, D is TRBD1 (6 bases). The CDR3 is 14 residues long. V was shortened by 2 bases and J by 1 base, with 9 bases between the two germline ends. The germline V gene encodes CDR1 SGHRS and CDR2 YFSETQ. CDR3 residues: CASSFSTGQETQYF. CDR3 coding DNA: TGCGCCAGCAGCTTTTCGACAGGCCAAGAGACCCAGTACTTC.

V is TRBV5-4 and J is TRBJ2-1; D is unresolved. The germline V gene encodes CDR1 SGHNT and CDR2 YYREEE (reference sequence). The CDR3 length is 14 residues. Trimming cost V 5 bases and J 0 bases, with 9 bases left between them. CDR3 sequence reads: CASRRSSSYNEQFF. DNA of the CDR3: TGTGCCAGCAGGCGTTCGAGCTCCTACAATGAGCAGTTCTTC.

V is TRBV5-1 and J is TRBJ2-2; no clear D gene. The CDR3 consists of 12 residues. Trimming removed 4 bases from V and 5 bases from J, with 6 bases in between. The V gene's germline CDR1 is SGHRS and CDR2 YFSETQ. CDR3 in amino acids: CASSRFTGELFF. CDR3 nucleotide sequence: TGCGCCAGCAGCCGGTTTACCGGGGAGCTGTTTTTT. Looking up the rest from reference TRBV5-1 and TRBJ2-2 gives the full variable domain: KAGVTQTPRYLIKTRGQQVTLSCSPISGHRSVSWYQQTPGQGLQFLFEYFSETQRNKGNFPGRFSGRQFSNSRSEMNVSTLELGDSALYLCASSRFTGELFFGEGSRLTVL.

J is TRBJ2-1 and V is TRBV6-5; 9 bases align to TRBD1. CDR3 length: 14 residues. Germline-derived CDR1 and CDR2 are MNHEY and SVGAGI. V lost 8 bases to trimming and J lost 2 bases; unmatched junction nucleotides: 4. CDR3 nucleotide sequence: TGTGCCAGCGCTAGGACAGGGGCCTACAATGAGCAGTTCTTC. Protein: CASARTGAYNEQFF.